This TCR beta chain was documented in a study of monozygotic twins with inflammatory bowel disease. Regarding the study as a whole: Patients with IBD had less TCRbeta diversity (inverse Simpson) than their healthy co-twins.

Notes on this clonotype: Its antigen remains unidentified.

Germline-derived CDR1 and CDR2 are SGHVS and FQNEAQ. The CDR3 runs to 16 residues. TCRdb reprocessed the 5' RACE reads; each CDR3 protein has one entry and no DNA is given. This sample contains over 150,000 distinct CDR3 sequences. The receptor comes from a human donor with ulcerative colitis or Crohn's disease, or a healthy co-twin of an affected twin (not recorded which). The chain uses TRBV7-8 and TRBJ1-6; no DNA is available, so the TRBD1 call from TCRdb remains unchecked. Sequencing used blood. The CDR3 reads CASTPTWTGENSPLHF.